This passage covers 9 T cell receptor beta chains from one sample sequenced in a study of blood T cells in healthy people across ages. Sample-barcoded 5' priming and a J-beta primer mix drove a second PCR of 7 to 11 cycles. From the 5' RACE reads, TCRdb called clonotypes with MiXCR, one entry per CDR3 protein. The sample contains hundreds of thousands of distinct CDR3 sequences, over 45% of which appear only once. The source material was blood. The receptors were sampled from a man under 40 in good health.

The genes are TRBV6-1 and TRBJ2-5; no reliable D call. Germline CDR1 reads MNHNS; CDR2 reads SASEGT. Trimming removed 0 bases from V and 2 bases from J, with 7 bases in between. This CDR3 comprises 14 residues. CDR3 sequence: CASSEAGRQETQYF. DNA of the CDR3: TGTGCCAGCAGTGAAGCCGGCAGACAAGAGACCCAGTACTTC.

The genes are TRBV13 and TRBJ2-5, with D possibly called TRBD1 or TRBD2 (6 bases each). Germline V gene lookup returns CDR1 PRHDT and CDR2 FYEKMQ (reference sequence). The CDR3 covers 14 residues. Deletions cut 5 bases from V and 4 bases from J, with 14 bases between. The CDR3 loop reads CASSGQGRSETQYF. The DNA for the CDR3 is TGTGCCAGCAGCGGGCAGGGGAGGTCAGAGACCCAGTACTTC. Full variable domain (outside the CDR3, taken from reference TRBV13 and TRBJ2-5): AAGVIQSPRHLIKEKRETATLKCYPIPRHDTVYWYQQGPGQDPQFLISFYEKMQSDKGSIPDRFSAQQFSDYHSELNMSSLELGDSALYFCASSGQGRSETQYFGPGTRLLVL.

This clonotype came up many times. The V and J genes are TRBV2 and TRBJ1-6; 7 nucleotides match TRBD1. J gave up 9 bases and V 1 base, and 3 bases lay outside the gene matches. Germline-derived CDR1 and CDR2 are SNHLY and FYNNEI. The CDR3 runs to 14 residues. CDR3 sequence: CASSEDRGPSPLHF. The CDR3 nucleotides read TGTGCCAGCAGTGAAGACAGGGGTCCTTCACCCCTCCACTTT.

The sample holds a few counts of this clonotype. The V gene is TRBV7-2, the J gene TRBJ2-5, with D perhaps matching TRBD1 (6 bases). Near its end, the DNA agrees better with TRBJ2-7, so the J call may be wrong. The CDR3 consists of 14 residues. Germline-derived CDR1 and CDR2 are SGHTA and FQGNSA. The DNA for the CDR3 is TGTGCCAGCAGCTCCCACAGACAGGTTCGCGAGCAGTACTTC. This translates into CASSSHRQVREQYF.

V usage is TRBV20-1 and J usage is TRBJ1-1; TRBD1 is a possible D gene (5 bases). This CDR3 contains 16 residues. V lost 1 base, J lost 1 base, and 16 bases lay in between. Looked up from germline, CDR1 is DFQATT and CDR2 is SNEGSKA (reference sequence). The CDR3 DNA reads TGCAGTGCTAGAGGGGACGTCACCTATTCGAACACTGAAGCTTTCTTT. Translation: CSARGDVTYSNTEAFF.

The chain is built from TRBV5-5 and TRBJ2-5; perhaps TRBD2 as D (6 bases). CDR1 is SGHKS, CDR2 YYEKEE, per germline (reference sequence). Between the trimmed V and J ends, which lost 1 base and 0 bases, there was a span of 7 bases. CDR3 length equals 14 residues. The CDR3 is CASSLWGDQETQYF. Here the CDR3 DNA reads TGTGCCAGCAGCTTGTGGGGGGACCAAGAGACCCAGTACTTC.

This clonotype was detected a few times. The rearrangement uses TRBV12-3 or TRBV12-4 and TRBJ1-2, with D hard to call. The length of the CDR3 is 11 residues. Trimming pared 6 bases from V and 7 bases from J, leaving 9 bases between. The CDR3 DNA reads as TGTGCCAGCAGCTTGACGGGTGGCTACACCTTC. Protein sequence: CASSLTGGYTF.

This clonotype has only a few counts. V gene TRBV7-6 combines with J gene TRBJ2-3; possibly TRBD1 for D (6 bases). V was cut by 3 bases and J by 3 bases, with 16 bases left in between. Germline-derived CDR1 and CDR2 are SGHVS and FNYEAQ. CDR3 length: 16 residues. The CDR3 DNA reads as TGTGCCAGCAGCTTGAACAGGGTACGGAGTACAGATACGCAGTATTTT. This encodes CASSLNRVRSTDTQYF.

This clonotype has just a few counts. V and J are TRBV5-1 and TRBJ2-5; TRBD2 aligns across 16 bases. Germline V gene sequence: CDR1 SGHRS, CDR2 YFSETQ. The J segment lost 4 bases and the V segment lost 1 base, leaving 7 bases of the junction unmatched. The CDR3 consists of 18 residues. CDR3 sequence: CASSLTGLAGGPGETQYF. In DNA form, the CDR3 reads TGCGCCAGCAGCTTGACGGGACTAGCGGGGGGGCCCGGAGAGACCCAGTACTTC.